This T cell receptor beta chain derives from a study of patients and donors after allogeneic stem cell transplantation (dated by TCRdb to the early 2020s). In regard to this clonotype: This receptor's antigen is unknown. There are no base qualities to consult, and no much larger clone falls within one base.

Libraries were built with RT-PCR. Sequencing was carried out with a NextSeq 550. In TCRdb, the public reads were trimmed at Q25 with fastp and aligned with MiXCR, with productive beta chains retained. Records with the same CDR3 protein are collapsed into one entry carrying the most frequent genes and DNA. The sample includes roughly 960,000 distinct CDR3 sequences, with approximately 18% observed a single time. Around 5.5% of the sample is in the top ten clones. From cysteine to phenylalanine, the CDR3 is 13 amino acids long. Only the CDR3 region is kept as DNA, spanning 39 bases read in frame from base 1. V and J lose 6 bases and 3 bases, and a span of 12 bases separates them. From the germline V gene (reference sequence), CDR1 is DFQATT and CDR2 is SNEGSKA.

The sequence is built from TRBV20-1 and TRBJ1-3; a tentative D call is TRBD1 (6 bases match). The receptor's source is a human donor who was either an allogeneic HSCT recipient or a stem cell or donor lymphocyte infusion donor (not recorded which). It is not recorded whose cells these are; they may come from a transplant donor. The specimen sequenced was blood, either unsorted or a sorted T cell fraction (not recorded which). The DNA reads TGCAGTGCGTCACAGGGAAATGGAAACACCATATATTTT. Protein translation: CSASQGNGNTIYF.